Listed here are 10 T cell receptor beta chains from one sample, sequenced in a study of shared clonotypes between healthy human individuals. Measured with immunoSEQ multiplex PCR; TCRdb has only the in-frame clones, and not every one. The sample carries approximately 980,000 clones, 76% recorded once. Sequencing was performed on memory CD4+ T cells sorted from blood. Regarding subset: CD45RA-negative fraction. The source of these receptors is a man aged 18 to 30 in good health.

This clone has just one count. The CDR3 sequence is CASSGQQYEAFF. CDR3 in DNA: TGTGCCAGCAGTGGGCAACAATATGAAGCTTTCTTT. The rearrangement uses TRBV6-5 and TRBJ1-1; D remains ambiguous. Germline V lookup: CDR1 MNHEY, CDR2 SVGAGI. The CDR3 totals 12 residues. V was trimmed by 5 bases and J by 7 bases, leaving 11 bases between them.

The chain's CDR3 is CASSGASGVHEKLFF. CDR3 nucleotide sequence: TGTGCCAGCAGTGGAGCTTCGGGGGTACATGAAAAACTGTTTTTT. The chain links TRBV9 to TRBJ1-4; D might be TRBD1 (5 bases). This CDR3 has 15 residues. Trimming took 5 bases from V and 6 from J, leaving 17 bases between them. CDR1 is SGDLS, CDR2 YYNGEE, per germline.

The chain links TRBV6-5 to TRBJ1-1, with D tentatively TRBD1 (6 bases). Trimming took off 2 bases at V and 0 bases at J, with 7 bases between the two ends. Germline values: CDR1 MNHEY, CDR2 SVGAGI. The CDR3 has 14 residues. CDR3 nucleotides: TGTGCCAGCAGTTACACAGGGTTGAACACTGAAGCTTTCTTT. Protein: CASSYTGLNTEAFF.

V usage is TRBV15 and J usage is TRBJ2-7; 7 bases line up with TRBD1. This CDR3 has 12 amino acids. The germline CDR1 and CDR2 sequences are LNHNV and YYDKDF (reference sequence). The J segment lost 8 bases and the V segment lost 2 bases, leaving 3 bases of the junction unmatched. The chain's CDR3 is CATSRRQGQQYF. In DNA form, the CDR3 reads TGTGCCACCAGCAGAAGACAGGGACAGCAGTACTTC.

V is TRBV7-2 and J is TRBJ2-4, with 7 bases matching TRBD1. This CDR3 region has 14 residues. Trimming at V came to 4 bases and at J to 8 bases, leaving 8 bases not matched to a gene. Germline CDR1 reads SGHTA; CDR2 reads FQGNSA. The CDR3 nucleotides are TGTGCCAGCAGCTCCGGACAGGCCGGGGACATTCAGTACTTC. Protein: CASSSGQAGDIQYF.

Turning to this clone: Sequence at one end of the junction differs from germline and may be a read error. J is TRBJ2-5 and V is TRBV7-7, with 7 bases matching TRBD1. This CDR3 is 14 amino acids long. Germline CDR1 and CDR2: SSHAT and FNYEAQ (reference sequence). The CDR3 here is CASSPRTGQETQYF. The CDR3 bases are TGTGCTAGCAGCCCTAGGACAGGCCAAGAGACCCAGTACTTC.

In its sample, this clone was seen many times. This rearrangement joins TRBV25-1 to TRBJ2-5, with TRBD2 matching 14 bases. The CDR3 is 14 residues long. Losses at the gene ends were 4 bases for V and 5 bases for J; bases not matched to a gene: 0. Germline V gene data show CDR1 as MGHDK and CDR2 as SYGVNS. Here the CDR3 reads CASSGTSGGETQYF. CDR3 nucleotide sequence: TGTGCCAGCAGTGGGACTAGCGGGGGGGAGACCCAGTACTTC.

The V gene is TRBV10-3, the J gene TRBJ2-7; a weak D match, TRBD1 (5 bases). CDR3 size: 14 residues. Germline V lookup: CDR1 ENHRY, CDR2 SYGVKD. The V and J ends lost 1 base and 6 bases respectively, with 13 bases between them. The CDR3, as DNA: TGTGCCATCAGTGAGTTAATGGACAAGAGCGAGCAGTACTTC. Its protein is CAISELMDKSEQYF.

V usage is TRBV10-1 and J usage is TRBJ2-1, with D hard to call. V lost 2 bases and J 0 bases, leaving 8 bases between the germline ends. The V gene's germline CDR1 is WNHNN and CDR2 SYGVQD (reference sequence). The CDR3 is 15 residues long. CDR3 in amino acids: CASSEDTLSYNEQFF. Here the CDR3 DNA reads TGCGCCAGCAGTGAGGACACACTCTCCTACAATGAGCAGTTCTTC.

V usage is TRBV4-1 and J usage is TRBJ1-3, with a weak D call TRBD1 (5 bases). Trimming took 4 bases from V and 1 from J, leaving 11 bases between them. Germline V gene lookup returns CDR1 MGHRA and CDR2 YSYEKL. The CDR3 length is 15 residues. The DNA for the CDR3 is TGCGCCAGCAGCCCGGCAGGGAAGTCTGGAAACACCATATATTTT. It codes for CASSPAGKSGNTIYF.